This paragraph covers one TCR beta chain sequence. Its specificity is not known. Method: immunoSEQ multiplex PCR; TCRdb's copy keeps in-frame clones and lacks some. The sample includes about 1 million clones, about 70% of them seen just once. The authors divided CD4+ cells into CD45RA+ naive and CD45RA-negative memory subsets. The record originates from a study of shared clonotypes between healthy human individuals. Study-level points and caveats: Four donors had 5% to 6% of their naive CD4 clonotypes in common.

Trimming pared 2 bases from V and 8 bases from J, leaving 11 bases between. Germline lookup yields CDR1 SQVTM and CDR2 ANQGSEA. The CDR3 extends over 12 amino acids. The J gene is TRBJ2-3, the V gene TRBV29-1; D gene uncertain. This receptor was taken from a young man in good health. Sequencing used memory CD4+ T cells sorted from blood. As to subset: CD45RA-negative fraction. The chain's CDR3 is CSVEIWEPTQYF. The CDR3 bases are TGCAGCGTTGAAATATGGGAACCTACGCAGTATTTT.